This T cell receptor (beta chain) was observed in a study of blood T cell repertoires in COVID-19. This clone was seen only once. Other DNA sequences in the sample encode the same CDR3. Original methodology: Amplification of reference gene primers was used by the study to estimate nucleated cell counts. Generated by immunoSEQ multiplex PCR, the TCRdb table keeps only in-frame clones and is missing some. For V, J and clone size, that table is used; D and trimming come from the DNA. The table shows over 150,000 clones, with around 81% occurring only once. The specimen was PBMCs or T cells enriched from blood (not recorded which). The source is a middle-aged man who had recovered from COVID-19.

In DNA, the CDR3 is TGTGCCAGCAGCGTAGATAGGGGGAATGAAAAACTGTTTTTT. Translation: CASSVDRGNEKLFF. The rearrangement joins TRBV9 to TRBJ1-4, with D tentatively TRBD1 (6 bases). The germline V gene encodes CDR1 SGDLS and CDR2 YYNGEE. V shed 0 bases and J shed 5 bases, with 8 bases lying between them. The CDR3 is made up of 14 amino acids.